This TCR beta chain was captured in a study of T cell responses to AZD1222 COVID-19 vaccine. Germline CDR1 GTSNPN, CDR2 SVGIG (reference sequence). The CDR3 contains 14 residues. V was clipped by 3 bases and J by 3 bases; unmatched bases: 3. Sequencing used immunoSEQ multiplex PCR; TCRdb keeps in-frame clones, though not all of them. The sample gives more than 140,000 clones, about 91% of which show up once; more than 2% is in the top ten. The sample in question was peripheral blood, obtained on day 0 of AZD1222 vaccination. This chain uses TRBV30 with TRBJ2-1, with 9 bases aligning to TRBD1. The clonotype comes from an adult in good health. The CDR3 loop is CAWRGDRDYNEQFF. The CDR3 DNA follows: TGTGCCTGGAGGGGGGACAGGGACTACAATGAGCAGTTCTTC.